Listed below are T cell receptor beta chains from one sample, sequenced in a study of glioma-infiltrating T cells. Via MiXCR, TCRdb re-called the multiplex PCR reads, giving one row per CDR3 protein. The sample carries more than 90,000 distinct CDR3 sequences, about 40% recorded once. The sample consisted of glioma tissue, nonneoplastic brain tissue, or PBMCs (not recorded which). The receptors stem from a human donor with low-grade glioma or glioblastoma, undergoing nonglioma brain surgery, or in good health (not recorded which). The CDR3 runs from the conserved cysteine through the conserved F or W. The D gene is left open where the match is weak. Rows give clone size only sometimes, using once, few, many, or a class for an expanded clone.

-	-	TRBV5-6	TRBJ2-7	TGTGCCAGCAGCCAGAGGGACACAACCTACGAGCAGTACTTC	CASSQRDTTYEQYF
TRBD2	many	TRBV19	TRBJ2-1	TGTGCCAGTAGTATCTTTAGCGGGAGGGAGGGTGAGCAGTTCTTC	CASSIFSGREGEQFF
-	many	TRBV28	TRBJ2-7	TGTGCCAGCAGCTCGGGATCCCACGAGCAGTACTTC	CASSSGSHEQYF
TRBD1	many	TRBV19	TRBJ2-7	TGTGCCAGTAGCATGGGGACAGGTTCATTTGCTGTCGAGCAGTACTTC	CASSMGTGSFAVEQYF
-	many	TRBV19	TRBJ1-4	TGTGCCAGTAGTCTCCGGGGGCCCAAGAGGGAAAAACTGTTTTTT	CASSLRGPKREKLFF
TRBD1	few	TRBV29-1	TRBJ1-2	TGCAGCGGATGGACAGGCCCCAACTATGGCTACACCTTC	CSGWTGPNYGYTF
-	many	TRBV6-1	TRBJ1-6	TGTGCCAGCAGTGAAGCAGGACGGATACCCCTCCACTTT	CASSEAGRIPLHF
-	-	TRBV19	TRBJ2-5	TGTGCCAGTAAGGTCGGGGTGCAAGAGACCCAGTACTTC	CASKVGVQETQYF
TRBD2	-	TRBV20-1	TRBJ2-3	TGCAGTGCTGGCCCAGCGGGAACCACAGATACGCAGTGTTTT	CSAGPAGTTDTQCF
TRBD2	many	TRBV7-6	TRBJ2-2	TGTGCCAGCAGCCACCCGGGACTAGCGGGAGCATCTGGGGAGCTGTTTTTT	CASSHPGLAGASGELFF
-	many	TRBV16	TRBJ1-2	TGTGCCAGCAGCCATTTCGACAGTTCAAGGAACTATGGCTACACCTTC	CASSHFDSSRNYGYTF
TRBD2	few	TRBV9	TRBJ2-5	TGTGCCAGCAGCGCCTGGAAGGGGACTAGCAGAGAAGAGACCCAGTACTTC	CASSAWKGTSREETQYF
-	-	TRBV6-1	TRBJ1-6	TGTGCCAGCATCGCCAGCTCGGTGACAGTGAATAATTCACCCCTCCACTTT	CASIASSVTVNNSPLHF
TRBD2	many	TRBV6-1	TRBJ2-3	TGTGCCAGCAGCCCGGGTAGCGGGGGGGCCAGAGATACGCAGTATTTT	CASSPGSGGARDTQYF
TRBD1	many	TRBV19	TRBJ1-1	TGTGCCAGTAGAACAGGGGCGAGTTACACTGAAGCTTTCTTT	CASRTGASYTEAFF
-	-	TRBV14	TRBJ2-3	TGTGCCAGCAGCCTCCAGACGACAAGGCTCGTAGATACGCAGTATTTT	CASSLQTTRLVDTQYF
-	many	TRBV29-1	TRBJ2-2	TGCAGCGTTGGTCCAAGAGGAGGTGGGGAGCTGTTTTTT	CSVGPRGGGELFF
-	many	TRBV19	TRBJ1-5	TGTGCCAGTAGTGCCTCCGGGAATCAGCCCCAGCATTTT	CASSASGNQPQHF
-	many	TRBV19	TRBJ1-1	TGTGCCAGTAGTATAGGACTAGGAGGAACTGAAGCTTTCTTT	CASSIGLGGTEAFF
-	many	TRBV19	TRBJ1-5	TGTGCCAGTAGTATAGTTCGGGTTCCCATGAATCAGCCCCAGCATTTT	CASSIVRVPMNQPQHF
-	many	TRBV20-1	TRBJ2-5	TGCAGTGCTAGGGGCTTGGGATTGTACCAAGAGACCCAGTACTTC	CSARGLGLYQETQYF
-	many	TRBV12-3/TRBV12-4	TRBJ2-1	TGTGCCAGCAGTTCTGGGAGCTCCTACAATGAGCAGTTCTTC	CASSSGSSYNEQFF
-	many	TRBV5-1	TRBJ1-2	TGCGCCAGCAGCTCAGGGACGGTCCGGGGCTACACCTTC	CASSSGTVRGYTF
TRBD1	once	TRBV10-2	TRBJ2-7	TGCGCCAGCAGTGAGTTAGGGGGCTCCTATGGGCAGTACTTC	CASSELGGSYGQYF
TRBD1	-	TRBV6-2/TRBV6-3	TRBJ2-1	TGTGCCAGCAGCGAGGGACAGGGGATCGGTGAGCAGTTCTTC	CASSEGQGIGEQFF
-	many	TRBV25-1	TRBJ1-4	TGTGCCAGCAGTGAATATGGTCGGATTGGAGAAAAACTGTTTTTT	CASSEYGRIGEKLFF
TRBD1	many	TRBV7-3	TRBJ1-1	TGTGCCAGCAGCCTCACAGGGGGAACTGAAGCTTTCTTT	CASSLTGGTEAFF
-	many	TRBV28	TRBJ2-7	TGTGCCAGCAGTTTATTCAGGGTATTGACGTACGAGCAGTACTTC	CASSLFRVLTYEQYF
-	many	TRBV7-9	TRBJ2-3	TGTGCCAGCAGCTTGGGACAAAGGGAAACAGATACGCAGTATTTT	CASSLGQRETDTQYF
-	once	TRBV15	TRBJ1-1	TGTGCCACCAGCAGCGCAGGCCCTAGCGGAGCTTTCTTT	CATSSAGPSGAFF
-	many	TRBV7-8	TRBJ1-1	TGTGCCAGCAGCTTAAACACAATAACAATTAACACTGAAGCTTTCTTT	CASSLNTITINTEAFF
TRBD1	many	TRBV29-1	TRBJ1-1	TGCAGCGTTGAGCCGACAGGGATGAACACTGAAGCTTTCTTT	CSVEPTGMNTEAFF
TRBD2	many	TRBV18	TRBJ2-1	TGTGCCAGCTCACTTACTAGCGGACTTTCCTACAATGAGCAGTTCTTC	CASSLTSGLSYNEQFF
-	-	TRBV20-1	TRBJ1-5	TGCAGTGCTAGACCATCCGGACAAAATCAGCCCCATTTT	CSARPSGQNQPHF
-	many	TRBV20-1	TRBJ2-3	TGCAGTGCTAGAGATACAGGGACTGATACGCAGTATTTT	CSARDTGTDTQYF
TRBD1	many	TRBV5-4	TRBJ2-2	TGTGCCAGCAGCCCACAGGGGGCGTACGGCACCGGGGAGCTGTTTTTT	CASSPQGAYGTGELFF
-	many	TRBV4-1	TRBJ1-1	TGCGCCAGCAGCCAATTTGCCGGTGAAGCTTTCTTT	CASSQFAGEAFF
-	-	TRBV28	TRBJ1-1	-	CASSFYICSAADRGRNTEAFF
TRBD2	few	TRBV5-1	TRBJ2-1	TGCGCCAGCAGCGCCAGGACTAGCGGGAATAGCAATGAGCAGTTCTTC	CASSARTSGNSNEQFF
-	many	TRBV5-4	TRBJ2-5	TGTGCCAGCAGCTCGGGGGGCACGGTGGAGACCCAGTACTTC	CASSSGGTVETQYF
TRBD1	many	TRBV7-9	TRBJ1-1	TGTGCCAGCAGCGACGACAGGGGGCCGGACACTGAAGCTTTCTTT	CASSDDRGPDTEAFF
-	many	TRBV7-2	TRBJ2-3	TGTGCCAGCAGCGCAAGAGCCGGGGCCGATACGCAGTATTTT	CASSARAGADTQYF
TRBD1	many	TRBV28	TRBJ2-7	TGTGCCAGCAGCCGGACAGGGGATCTACGGGAGCAGTACTTC	CASSRTGDLREQYF
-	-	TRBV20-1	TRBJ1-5	TGCAGTGCGCGACTAGCGGGGGGGCCCCGGCAGCCCCAGCATTTT	CSARLAGGPRQPQHF
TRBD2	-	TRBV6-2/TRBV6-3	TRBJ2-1	TGTGCCAGCAGCCAAATTAGCGGGGCAGGGGAGCAGTTCTTC	CASSQISGAGEQFF
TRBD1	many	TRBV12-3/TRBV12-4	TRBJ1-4	TGTGCCAGCAGTTCCGACAGGGGCGATAATGAAAAACTGTTTTTT	CASSSDRGDNEKLFF
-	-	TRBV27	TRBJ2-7	TGTGCCATCAGTGGCTTTGAGGGCTCCGAGCAGTACTTC	CAISGFEGSEQYF
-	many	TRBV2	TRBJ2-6	TGTGCCAGCAACCTTGGACGGACCGACTTCTCTGGGGCCAACGTCCTGACTTTC	CASNLGRTDFSGANVLTF
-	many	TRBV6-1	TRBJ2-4	TGTGCCAGCAGTGAAAAGTCGGTAAAACCTAACATTCAGTACTTC	CASSEKSVKPNIQYF
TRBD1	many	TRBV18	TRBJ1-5	TGTGCCAGCTCAACGGGACAGCAGCCCCAGCATTTT	CASSTGQQPQHF
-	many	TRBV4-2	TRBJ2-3	TGTGCCAGCAGCCAAGATTATTGGGGGGAGTACCCCACAGATACGCAGTATTTT	CASSQDYWGEYPTDTQYF
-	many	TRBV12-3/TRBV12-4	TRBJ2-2	TGTGCCAGCTACTGGGGTCAGAGCACCGGGGAGCTGTTTTTT	CASYWGQSTGELFF
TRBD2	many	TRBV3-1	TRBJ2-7	TGTGCCAGCAGCCCCGGGAGGGGCCCCTACGAGCAGTACTTC	CASSPGRGPYEQYF
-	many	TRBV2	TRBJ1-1	TGTGCCAGCAGAGAGACGGGGCAGGGAGTGCGGGAAGCTTTCTTT	CASRETGQGVREAFF
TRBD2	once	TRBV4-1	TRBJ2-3	TGCGCCAGCAGCCAAGTAGCGGGAGCACCCACAGATACGCAGTATTTT	CASSQVAGAPTDTQYF